This is a list of T cell receptor beta chains from one sample in a study of graft-versus-host responses after intestinal transplantation. Their target antigens are unknown. Clones were read by immunoSEQ multiplex PCR, and TCRdb kept only the in-frame ones, dropping some. In the table there are 75,000 to 100,000 clones, roughly 91% of which are singletons. The specimen was unstimulated CD8+ T cells sorted from spleen or lymph node cells, collected before intestinal transplant. These receptors were taken from a human donor who received an intestinal transplant. The CDR3 runs from the conserved cysteine through the conserved F or W. D genes are given only for firm matches. Size values are once, few and many counts, or a class for expanded clones, and some rows have none.

d_call	clone_size	j_call	v_call	cdr3_aa	cdr3_nt
TRBD2	.	TRBJ2-1	TRBV27	CASSLSGTTNEQFF	TGTGCCAGCAGTTTATCGGGGACTACAAATGAGCAGTTCTTC
TRBD2	.	TRBJ2-7	TRBV7-8	CASSFPVTSGSYEQYF	TGTGCCAGCAGCTTCCCCGTGACTAGCGGATCCTACGAGCAGTACTTC
TRBD1	once	TRBJ2-1	TRBV6-1	CASKGTGIYNEQFF	TGTGCCAGCAAAGGGACAGGGATTTACAATGAGCAGTTCTTC
TRBD1	.	TRBJ2-7	TRBV7-9	CASSLSYVTGGGYEQYF	TGTGCCAGCAGCTTATCTTACGTGACAGGGGGTGGGTACGAGCAGTACTTC
TRBD2	.	TRBJ2-3	TRBV6-4	CASSEAGGADTQYF	TGTGCCAGCAGTGAAGCCGGGGGGGCAGATACGCAGTATTTT
.	.	TRBJ2-7	TRBV6-1	CASAVTSYEQYF	TGTGCCAGCGCGGTGACCTCCTACGAGCAGTACTTC
TRBD2	.	TRBJ2-5	TRBV9	CASSDQEDTSGGHLLGETQYF	TGTGCCAGCAGCGACCAGGAGGATACTAGCGGGGGGCACCTCCTAGGGGAGACCCAGTACTTC
.	.	TRBJ2-7	TRBV5-1	CASSLAVGSYEQYF	TGCGCCAGCAGCTTGGCGGTCGGCTCCTACGAGCAGTACTTC
TRBD2	once	TRBJ2-3	TRBV7-6	CASSGEGSITDTQYF	TGTGCCAGCAGCGGGGAGGGGAGTATCACAGATACGCAGTATTTT
.	.	TRBJ1-1	TRBV27	CASSILTGTEAFF	TGTGCCAGCAGTATACTAACGGGGACTGAAGCTTTCTTT
.	.	TRBJ1-1	TRBV6-5	CASSYRQDTEAFF	TGTGCCAGCAGTTATCGGCAGGACACTGAAGCTTTCTTT
.	.	TRBJ2-3	TRBV7-6	CASSLDRNTDTQYF	TGTGCCAGCAGCTTAGACAGAAACACAGATACGCAGTATTTT
TRBD2	.	TRBJ2-3	TRBV2	CASSGGRTSGNGDTQYF	TGTGCCAGCAGTGGGGGGCGAACTAGCGGGAATGGAGATACGCAGTATTTT
.	.	TRBJ1-6	TRBV30	CAWRQGRGGSPLHF	TGTGCCTGGAGGCAAGGCCGAGGGGGTTCACCCCTCCACTTT
.	.	TRBJ2-3	TRBV19	CASGWTGASTDTQYF	TGTGCCAGTGGATGGACTGGTGCTAGCACAGATACGCAGTATTTT
.	few	TRBJ2-5	TRBV10-2	CATSWGVLPETQYF	TGCGCCACCTCGTGGGGAGTGTTGCCAGAGACCCAGTACTTC
.	.	TRBJ2-7	TRBV6-6	CASSYGSAEEYEQYF	TGTGCCAGCAGTTACGGTAGCGCCGAAGAGTACGAGCAGTACTTC
.	.	TRBJ2-2	TRBV5-1	CASSLMIQGKNTGELFF	TGCGCCAGCAGCTTGATGATTCAGGGGAAAAACACCGGGGAGCTGTTTTTT